These 26 T cell receptor beta chains came from one sample sequenced in a study of blood T cell repertoires in COVID-19. TCRdb's table, derived via immunoSEQ multiplex PCR, lists solely in-frame clones and lacks some. The sample carries under 150,000 clones, under 90% recorded once. Sample: peripheral blood. These TCRs come from a human donor in a cohort sampled during active COVID-19.

This sequence joins TRBV7-2 and TRBJ2-5; 12 bases are a match to TRBD2. This CDR3 spans 14 amino acids. In germline, CDR1 is SGHTA, CDR2 FQGNSA. V was clipped by 5 bases and J by 5 bases; unmatched bases: 3. The CDR3 bases are TGTGCCAGCAGCCACCTAGCGGGGGGGGAGACCCAGTACTTC. As protein: CASSHLAGGETQYF. The whole variable domain, remainder taken from reference TRBV7-2 and TRBJ2-5, is GAGVSQSPSNKVTEKGKDVELRCDPISGHTALYWYRQSLGQGLEFLIYFQGNSAPDKSGLPSDRFSAERTGGSVSTLTIQRTQQEDSAVYLCASSHLAGGETQYFGPGTRLLVL.

This clone was seen a single time. The V gene is TRBV30, the J gene TRBJ2-3, with D tentatively TRBD2 (7 bases). The ends were cut back, 3 bases at V and 2 bases at J, with 15 bases in the middle. Germline V gene data show CDR1 as GTSNPN and CDR2 as SVGIG (reference sequence). The CDR3 contains 15 residues. CDR3 sequence (DNA): TGTGCCTGGAGCCTTAATCGGGGGGCCACAGATACGCAGTATTTT. Encoded protein: CAWSLNRGATDTQYF.

Notes on this clone: Other DNA sequences within the sample encode an identical CDR3. The chain joins TRBV7-3 to TRBJ2-7; D gene ambiguous. V was clipped by 3 bases and J by 0 bases, with 3 bases between them. CDR1 is SGHTA and CDR2 is FQGTGA in the germline V gene. This CDR3 spans 12 amino acids. The CDR3 region is CASSLSSYEQYF. The CDR3 DNA sequence: TGTGCCAGCAGCTTGAGCTCCTACGAGCAGTACTTC.

This chain connects TRBV27 to TRBJ2-7; 7 bases line up with TRBD1. The trim removed 6 bases at V and 0 bases at J, leaving 8 bases unmatched. CDR1 is MNHEY, CDR2 SMNVEV, per germline (reference sequence). CDR3 size: 15 residues. The CDR3: CASSARDSRSYEQYF. The CDR3 nucleotides read TGTGCCAGCAGCGCCCGGGACAGCCGCTCCTACGAGCAGTACTTC.

V gene TRBV19 combines with J gene TRBJ1-1, with TRBD1 identical over 10 bases. J gave up 5 bases and V 9 bases, and 9 bases lay outside the gene matches. CDR1 LNHDA and CDR2 SQIVND come from the germline V gene (reference sequence). This CDR3 spans 14 amino acids. The CDR3 loop is CASSTGGAYTEAFF. The DNA for the CDR3 is TGTGCCAGCTCGACAGGGGGCGCGTATACTGAAGCTTTCTTT.

This rearrangement joins TRBV3-1 (or the pseudogene TRBV3-2) to TRBJ2-7, with 12 bases that match TRBD2. CDR1 and CDR2 from the germline V gene are LGHDT and YNNKEL (reference sequence). The CDR3 has 15 amino acids. Trimming at V came to 2 bases and at J to 4 bases, leaving 3 bases not matched to a gene. CDR3 sequence: CASSQSSGGGYEQYF. CDR3 DNA sequence: TGTGCCAGCAGCCAATCTAGCGGGGGGGGTTACGAGCAGTACTTC.

The CDR3 DNA reads as TGTGCCAGCAGCTTAGCGGGACAGGGCGTGATGGGGGAGCTGTTTTTT. Encoded protein: CASSLAGQGVMGELFF. The chain couples TRBV7-2 to TRBJ2-2; 9 bases are a match to TRBD1. Germline assignment: CDR1 SGHTA and CDR2 FQGNSA. V trimming: 0 bases; J trimming: 8 bases; junction bases outside the gene matches: 7. The CDR3 has 16 residues.

The chain is built from TRBV6-5 and TRBJ1-6, with D possibly being TRBD1 (5 bases). V lost 7 bases and J lost 6, with 13 bases in between. CDR3 length: 14 amino acids. CDR1 is MNHEY and CDR2 is SVGAGI in the germline V gene. CDR3 DNA: TGTGCCAGCACTGGGGAGGGACGTAATTCACCCCTCCACTTT. Its protein is CASTGEGRNSPLHF.

The chain has TRBV6-2 or TRBV6-3 and TRBJ1-2; D uncertain. This CDR3 contains 16 residues. V lost 2 bases and J lost 8, with 21 bases in between. CDR1 and CDR2 from the germline V gene are MNHEY and SVGEGT. The CDR3 sequence: CASSYTDQRQLVGYTF. The CDR3 region has the DNA TGTGCCAGCAGTTACACCGACCAGCGGCAACTAGTAGGCTACACCTTC.

The chain combines TRBV5-1 with TRBJ2-7, with 7 bases that match TRBD1. Germline CDR1 is SGHRS and CDR2 is YFSETQ. The CDR3 loop spans 13 amino acids. V was pared by 4 bases and J by 1 base, with 2 bases of the junction left unmatched. CDR3 protein: CASSQGQSYEQYF. In DNA form, the CDR3 reads TGCGCCAGCAGCCAGGGACAGTCCTACGAGCAGTACTTC.

This clone was seen only a few times. V is TRBV27 and J is TRBJ2-7; perhaps TRBD2 as D (6 bases). This CDR3 comprises 14 residues. Germline V gene lookup returns CDR1 MNHEY and CDR2 SMNVEV (reference sequence). V was clipped by 9 bases and J by 0 bases, with 15 bases between them. CDR3 sequence (DNA): TGTGCCAGAACTCGGGCGGGGAGCTCCTACGAGCAGTACTTC. Protein: CARTRAGSSYEQYF.

This chain links TRBV28 with TRBJ2-7; 7 bases are a match to TRBD1. The CDR3 consists of 16 residues. After removal of 5 bases from V and 1 base from J, the junction contained 11 bases not matched to a gene. CDR1 MDHEN and CDR2 SYDVKM come from the germline V gene. CDR3 nucleotide sequence: TGTGCCAGCAGTCCCTTTGGGTGGACAGGTTCCTACGAGCAGTACTTC. Protein sequence: CASSPFGWTGSYEQYF. Based on the CDR3 plus reference TRBV28 and TRBJ2-7, the full variable domain is DVKVTQSSRYLVKRTGEKVFLECVQDMDHENMFWYRQDPGLGLRLIYFSYDVKMKEKGDIPEGYSVSREKKERFSLILESASTNQTSMYLCASSPFGWTGSYEQYFGPGTRLTVT.

This clone appeared a single time. The gene calls are TRBV7-2 and TRBJ2-3; 8 bases align to TRBD1. From germline, CDR1 is SGHTA and CDR2 FQGNSA. The CDR3 totals 16 residues. V was clipped by 6 bases and J by 6 bases; unmatched bases: 14. DNA of the CDR3: TGTGCCAGCAGTCCCTTAGTGGACAGGGAGAGGGATACGCAGTATTTT. Protein: CASSPLVDRERDTQYF.

This chain uses TRBV29-1 with TRBJ2-5, with 14 bases lining up with TRBD2. The CDR3 runs 16 residues. V shed 4 bases, J shed 5 bases, and the junction held 9 bases outside the gene matches. Germline assignment: CDR1 SQVTM and CDR2 ANQGSEA. CDR3 region: CSVVTSGGAGVETQYF. In DNA, the CDR3 is TGCAGCGTTGTGACTAGCGGGGGGGCCGGTGTTGAGACCCAGTACTTC. Drawing the rest from reference TRBV29-1 and TRBJ2-5, the complete variable domain is SAVISQKPSRDICQRGTSLTIQCQVDSQVTMMFWYRQQPGQSLTLIATANQGSEATYESGFVIDKFPISRPNLTFSTLTVSNMSPEDSSIYLCSVVTSGGAGVETQYFGPGTRLLVL.

The V gene is TRBV7-9, the J gene TRBJ1-2; D ambiguous. Per the germline V gene, CDR1 is SEHNR and CDR2 is FQNEAQ (reference sequence). The CDR3 consists of 15 residues. V dropped 5 bases and J dropped 3 bases, with 16 bases sitting between them. CDR3 region: CASSESDRRDYGYTF. DNA of the CDR3: TGTGCCAGCAGCGAGAGCGACCGTCGGGACTATGGCTACACCTTC.

This chain links TRBV6-6 with TRBJ2-5, with D hard to call. The germline V gene has CDR1 MNHNY and CDR2 SVGAGI (reference sequence). This CDR3 spans 13 amino acids. Trimming took 2 bases from V and 1 from J, leaving 5 bases between them. For the CDR3, the DNA is TGTGCCAGCAGTTACAGAGCCCAAGAGACCCAGTACTTC. Translating it yields CASSYRAQETQYF.

The genes are TRBV5-1 and TRBJ1-2; 8 positions agree with TRBD1. Germline CDR1 and CDR2: SGHRS and YFSETQ. The CDR3 length is 13 residues. Losses at the gene ends were 9 bases for V and 0 bases for J; bases not matched to a gene: 4. CDR3 nucleotides: TGCGCCACAGCAGGGGGCCCTAACTATGGCTACACCTTC. This codes for CATAGGPNYGYTF.

V usage is TRBV3-1 (or the pseudogene TRBV3-2) and J usage is TRBJ2-5, with 8 bases lining up with TRBD1. CDR1 and CDR2 (germline): LGHDT, YNNKEL (reference sequence). The CDR3 sequence is 15 residues long. The V gene end was trimmed by 3 bases and the J gene end by 5 bases; junction bases not matched to a gene: 8. In DNA form, the CDR3 reads TGTGCCAGCAGCCATCCAGACAGGGGTGGTGAGACCCAGTACTTC. This codes for CASSHPDRGGETQYF.

This clone has just a few counts. The chain carries TRBV27 and TRBJ2-7; 11 positions agree with TRBD1. The germline gives CDR1 MNHEY, CDR2 SMNVEV (reference sequence). The CDR3 is 14 residues long. V was clipped by 5 bases and J by 3 bases; unmatched bases: 3. DNA of the CDR3: TGTGCCAGCAGTGGGGACAGGGGGAGCTACGAGCAGTACTTC. It is translated as CASSGDRGSYEQYF.

The chain employs TRBV5-4 and TRBJ2-2; 9 bases map to TRBD1. The CDR3 consists of 16 residues. Germline-derived CDR1 and CDR2 are SGHNT and YYREEE (reference sequence). Losses at the gene ends were 3 bases for V and 6 bases for J; bases not matched to a gene: 9. DNA of the CDR3: TGTGCCAGCAGCTCTACGGACAGGGGATACGCCGGGGAGCTGTTTTTT. Residues: CASSSTDRGYAGELFF.

CDR3 protein: CASSQGTRDNQPQHF. Here the CDR3 DNA reads TGCGCCAGCAGCCAAGGGACCAGGGACAATCAGCCCCAGCATTTT. J is TRBJ1-5 and V is TRBV4-3, with D possibly TRBD1 on 5 matching bases. CDR3 length: 15 residues. V was cut by 1 base and J by 3 bases, with 10 bases left in between. CDR1 is LGHNA, CDR2 YSLEER, per germline.

This clone was counted a single time. The chain uses TRBV5-5 and TRBJ1-2; TRBD1 aligns across 7 bases. This CDR3 spans 17 amino acids. V lost 4 bases, J lost 0 bases, and 12 bases stayed unmatched. Germline V CDR1 and CDR2: SGHKS, YYEKEE (reference sequence). The CDR3 loop reads CASSLNTGTDANYGYTF. As DNA, the CDR3 is TGTGCCAGCAGCCTCAATACCGGGACAGATGCTAACTATGGCTACACCTTC.

The rearrangement joins TRBV5-6 to TRBJ1-1, with TRBD1 identical over 8 bases. The CDR3 is 12 residues long. Germline V gene data show CDR1 as SGHDT and CDR2 as YYEEEE. Trimming cost V 1 base and J 8 bases; bases outside gene matches: 1. The CDR3 region has the DNA TGTGCCAGCAGCTTGCAGGGGGCGGAAGCTTTCTTT. Translating it yields CASSLQGAEAFF.

This clone was seen only once. This chain uses TRBV7-6 with TRBJ2-3, with 10 nucleotides matching TRBD2. V lost 2 bases, J lost 3 bases, and 2 bases stayed unmatched. This CDR3 region has 15 residues. CDR1 and CDR2 (germline): SGHVS, FNYEAQ. CDR3 amino acids: CASSLSGGATDTQYF. CDR3 nucleotide sequence: TGTGCCAGCAGCTTAAGCGGGGGGGCAACAGATACGCAGTATTTT.

The table lists this clone with a count of one. This rearrangement joins TRBV7-2 to TRBJ2-1, with 9 positions matching TRBD2. The CDR3 is made up of 16 amino acids. Germline assignment: CDR1 SGHTA and CDR2 FQGNSA. With V trimmed by 0 bases and J by 3 bases, 3 bases remained unmatched. CDR3 sequence: CASSLAKRGVYNEQFF. The CDR3 nucleotides read TGTGCCAGCAGCTTAGCGAAGCGGGGGGTCTACAATGAGCAGTTCTTC.

The CDR3 DNA reads TGTGCCAGCAGCTTAGGGAGGCAGACGGAGCAGTACTTC. It specifies CASSLGRQTEQYF. This sequence joins TRBV7-8 and TRBJ2-7, with D tentatively TRBD2 (5 bases). Germline assignment: CDR1 SGHVS and CDR2 FQNEAQ. V lost 1 base and J 7 bases, leaving 11 bases between the germline ends. The length of the CDR3 is 13 residues.